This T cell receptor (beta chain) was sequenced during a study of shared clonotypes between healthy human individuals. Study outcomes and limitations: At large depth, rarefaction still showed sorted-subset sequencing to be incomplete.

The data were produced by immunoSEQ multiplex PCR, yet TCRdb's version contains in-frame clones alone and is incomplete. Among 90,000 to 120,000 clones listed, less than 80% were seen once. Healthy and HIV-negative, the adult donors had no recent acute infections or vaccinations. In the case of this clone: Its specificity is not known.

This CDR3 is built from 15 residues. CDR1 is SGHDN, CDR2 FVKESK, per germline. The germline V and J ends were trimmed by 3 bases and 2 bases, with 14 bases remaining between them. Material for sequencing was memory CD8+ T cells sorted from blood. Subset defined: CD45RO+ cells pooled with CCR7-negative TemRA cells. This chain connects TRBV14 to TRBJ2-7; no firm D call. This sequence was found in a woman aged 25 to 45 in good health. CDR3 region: CASSQIPKRAYEQYF. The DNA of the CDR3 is TGTGCCAGCAGCCAGATCCCAAAAAGGGCCTACGAGCAGTACTTC.